The 18 T cell receptor beta chains below come from one sample, sequenced in a study of cytomegalovirus exposure and HLA in healthy donors. A multiplex PCR was run with 60 Vbeta primers and 13 Jbeta primers. Assay used: immunoSEQ multiplex PCR; TCRdb lists only in-frame clones, some missing. The sample holds approximately 130,000 clones, roughly 80% seen once. The source material was PBMCs. The receptors were sampled from a woman aged 18-29 years in good health and CMV-seronegative.

This chain joins TRBV7-6 and TRBJ2-3; weak D call: TRBD2 (5 bases). V was clipped by 5 bases and J by 6 bases, with 12 bases between them. CDR1 is SGHVS and CDR2 is FNYEAQ in the germline V gene. The CDR3 is 13 amino acids. The CDR3 reads CASSPDYGDTQYF. CDR3 nucleotides: TGTGCCAGCAGCCCCGACTATGGGGATACGCAGTATTTT. The full variable domain, completed using reference TRBV7-6 and TRBJ2-3, is GAGVSQSPRYKVTKRGQDVALRCDPISGHVSLYWYRQALGQGPEFLTYFNYEAQQDKSGLPNDRFSAERPEGSISTLTIQRTEQRDSAMYRCASSPDYGDTQYFGPGTRLTVL.

This chain joins TRBV10-3 and TRBJ2-7; 8 bases line up with TRBD1. V trimming: 4 bases; J trimming: 5 bases; junction bases outside the gene matches: 16. Germline V lookup: CDR1 ENHRY, CDR2 SYGVKD. The CDR3 consists of 17 residues. The DNA for the CDR3 is TGTGCCATCAGTGGTAGACAGGGGTTTATTAAGGTCGACGAGCAGTACTTC. Protein sequence: CAISGRQGFIKVDEQYF.

This clone was seen a few times. The CDR3 sequence is CASTTEISNQPQHF. Here the CDR3 DNA reads TGTGCCAGCACGACAGAGATTAGCAATCAGCCCCAGCATTTT. The chain uses TRBV6-1 and TRBJ1-5, with a possible D match to TRBD1 (5 bases). There are 14 residues in the CDR3. Germline loops: CDR1 MNHNS, CDR2 SASEGT. Trimming took off 7 bases at V and 0 bases at J, with 10 bases between the two ends.

This rearrangement joins TRBV7-2 to TRBJ1-4; D call uncertain. There are 17 residues in the CDR3. With 0 bases removed from V and 0 bases from J, the gap between germline ends came to 11 bases. Germline loops: CDR1 SGHTA, CDR2 FQGNSA. The CDR3 nucleotides read TGTGCCAGCAGCTTAGCGTGGAGGGTTGCAACTAATGAAAAACTGTTTTTT. This encodes CASSLAWRVATNEKLFF. Full variable domain (missing parts from reference TRBV7-2 and TRBJ1-4): GAGVSQSPSNKVTEKGKDVELRCDPISGHTALYWYRQSLGQGLEFLIYFQGNSAPDKSGLPSDRFSAERTGGSVSTLTIQRTQQEDSAVYLCASSLAWRVATNEKLFFGSGTQLSVL.

This chain uses TRBV4-3 with TRBJ1-2; maybe TRBD1 (6 bases). This CDR3 has 18 amino acids. Per germline, CDR1 LGHNA and CDR2 YSLEER. V gave up 3 bases and J gave up 4 bases, with 24 bases separating them. CDR3 sequence reads: CASSQGLGGHPLSYGYTF. CDR3 bases: TGCGCCAGCAGCCAGGGCCTTGGGGGACACCCTCTGAGCTATGGCTACACCTTC.

V gene TRBV6-1 combines with J gene TRBJ1-6; TRBD1 agrees at 9 bases. Per germline, CDR1 MNHNS and CDR2 SASEGT. V dropped 1 base and J dropped 10; count of bases not matched to a gene: 5. This CDR3 is built from 15 residues. The CDR3 region has the DNA TGTGCCAGCAGTGAAGAGGGGACAGGGTACTCACCCCTCCACTTT. It yields the protein CASSEEGTGYSPLHF.

The chain recombines TRBV5-6 with TRBJ1-2; 7 positions match TRBD1. This CDR3 has 15 amino acids. Germline V lookup: CDR1 SGHDT, CDR2 YYEEEE. V was pared by 7 bases and J by 5 bases, with 14 bases of the junction left unmatched. As DNA, the CDR3 is TGTGCCAGCGACCGACAGGGTCTTTCCTCTTATGGCTACACCTTC. Translating it yields CASDRQGLSSYGYTF.

The gene calls are TRBV7-7 and TRBJ2-2; D gene uncertain. V gave up 5 bases and J gave up 4 bases, with 8 bases separating them. The CDR3 runs 13 residues. Germline V gene lookup returns CDR1 SSHAT and CDR2 FNYEAQ (reference sequence). The DNA of the CDR3 is TGTGCCAGCAGCATTTCGTCCACCGGGGAGCTGTTTTTT. Its translation is CASSISSTGELFF.

The V gene is TRBV28, the J gene TRBJ2-6; D perhaps matches TRBD2 (6 bases). The ends were cut back, 10 bases at V and 8 bases at J, with 21 bases in the middle. This CDR3 region has 15 residues. Germline loops: CDR1 MDHEN, CDR2 SYDVKM. DNA of the CDR3: TGTGCCACCAATAGGCGGACGGCGGGGTCCAACGTCCTGACTTTC. As protein: CATNRRTAGSNVLTF.

This chain links TRBV7-2 with TRBJ2-7, with TRBD2 matching 10 bases. V lost 5 bases and J lost 5; bases outside the gene matches: 12. Looked up from germline, CDR1 is SGHTA and CDR2 is FQGNSA. This CDR3 contains 16 residues. The CDR3 spells CASSTRGSGGAHEQYF. CDR3 nucleotide sequence: TGTGCCAGCAGCACCCGAGGCAGCGGGGGGGCCCACGAGCAGTACTTC.

The rearrangement uses TRBV29-1 and TRBJ2-1; 9 positions match TRBD1. V lost 7 bases, J lost 8 bases, and 15 bases stayed unmatched. The germline gives CDR1 SQVTM, CDR2 ANQGSEA. This CDR3 spans 15 amino acids. The CDR3 sequence: CSAPGQGIFADEQFF. The CDR3 DNA reads as TGCAGCGCCCCGGGACAGGGAATATTCGCGGATGAGCAGTTCTTC.

The chain carries TRBV27 and TRBJ1-5; D is unclear. The CDR3 extends over 15 amino acids. V was trimmed by 1 base and J by 7 bases, leaving 14 bases between them. Germline V gene sequence: CDR1 MNHEY, CDR2 SMNVEV (reference sequence). In DNA, the CDR3 is TGTGCCAGCAGTTTATTACCCTCCCGGGAACAGCCCCAGCATTTT. It yields the protein CASSLLPSREQPQHF.

V usage is TRBV9 and J usage is TRBJ1-2; 7 bases line up with TRBD1. V was clipped by 3 bases and J by 5 bases; unmatched bases: 10. The CDR3 sequence is 15 residues long. Germline V gene lookup returns CDR1 SGDLS and CDR2 YYNGEE. CDR3 sequence: CASSEGAGMGYGYTF. CDR3 DNA sequence: TGTGCCAGCAGCGAGGGGGCAGGGATGGGATATGGCTACACCTTC.

The CDR3 DNA sequence: TGTGCCAGCCGAGAGAGGGAGGCATTGGGATACGAGCAGTACTTC. It specifies CASREREALGYEQYF. V gene TRBV2 combines with J gene TRBJ2-7; tentative D call: TRBD2 (6 bases). CDR1 is SNHLY, CDR2 FYNNEI, per germline. The CDR3 contains 15 residues. V gave up 8 bases and J gave up 4 bases, with 21 bases separating them.

The V gene is TRBV5-1, the J gene TRBJ1-5; D is ambiguous. Germline V lookup: CDR1 SGHRS, CDR2 YFSETQ. V lost 0 bases to trimming and J lost 5 bases, with 9 bases between them. The CDR3 totals 14 residues. The CDR3 DNA is TGCGCCAGCAGCTTGGGATTCGGGGATCAGCCCCAGCATTTT. It specifies CASSLGFGDQPQHF.

The rearrangement joins TRBV11-2 to TRBJ1-6; tentatively, D is TRBD1 (6 bases). Trimming removed 5 bases at V and 9 bases at J, with 11 bases between. The CDR3 runs to 13 residues. CDR1 SGHAT and CDR2 FQNNGV come from the germline V gene. CDR3 coding DNA: TGTGCCAGCAGCCCCGAACAGGGTTCACCCCTCCACTTT. It encodes CASSPEQGSPLHF.

This clone came up a few times. This chain connects TRBV19 to TRBJ1-1; perhaps TRBD1 as D (6 bases). The V and J ends lost 3 bases and 5 bases respectively, with 19 bases between them. The CDR3 covers 16 residues. Germline V gene lookup returns CDR1 LNHDA and CDR2 SQIVND (reference sequence). The DNA of the CDR3 is TGTGCCAGTAGTATTTCCCCAGTCAGGGGTGGGACTGAAGCTTTCTTT. Its protein is CASSISPVRGGTEAFF. The full variable domain, its missing parts supplied by reference TRBV19 and TRBJ1-1, is DGGITQSPKYLFRKEGQNVTLSCEQNLNHDAMYWYRQDPGQGLRLIYYSQIVNDFQKGDIAEGYSVSREKKESFPLTVTSAQKNPTAFYLCASSISPVRGGTEAFFGQGTRLTVV.

This chain joins TRBV11-1 and TRBJ1-1, with D tentatively TRBD1 (6 bases). The CDR3 contains 15 residues. V was pared by 3 bases and J by 1 base, with 12 bases between. The germline gives CDR1 SGHAT, CDR2 FQDESV (reference sequence). The CDR3 sequence is CASSFGGQPNTEAFF. The CDR3 nucleotides are TGTGCCAGCAGCTTCGGTGGACAGCCGAACACTGAAGCTTTCTTT.